A single sample is the source of the 21 T cell receptor beta chains below, sequenced in a study of shared clonotypes between healthy human individuals. The data were produced by immunoSEQ multiplex PCR, yet TCRdb's version contains in-frame clones alone and is incomplete. The data contain 2 million to 2.5 million clones, about 92% of them seen just once; the ten biggest clones take up about 0.39%. The sample was naive CD4+ T cells from PBMCs. As to subset: CD45RA+ positively selected. These receptors were obtained from a man between 18 and 29 years old in good health. Some clones in this sample may be carry-over from other donors' samples.

There are a few counts of this clone. The V and J genes are TRBV10-1 and TRBJ2-7; D remains ambiguous. This CDR3 has 14 amino acids. Trimming removed 0 bases from V and 4 bases from J, with 10 bases in between. CDR1 WNHNN and CDR2 SYGVQD come from the germline V gene (reference sequence). This CDR3 reads CASSESAARYEQYF. In nucleotides, the CDR3 is TGCGCCAGCAGTGAGTCGGCAGCGAGGTACGAGCAGTACTTC.

V gene TRBV27 combines with J gene TRBJ2-7, with D hard to call. Germline V gives CDR1 MNHEY, CDR2 SMNVEV (reference sequence). The CDR3 spans 14 residues. V was pared by 0 bases and J by 0 bases, with 6 bases between. The CDR3 bases are TGTGCCAGCAGTTTATCTCTTTTCTCCTACGAGCAGTACTTC. This translates into CASSLSLFSYEQYF.

The chain joins TRBV15 to TRBJ2-2; D possibly corresponds to TRBD1 (6 bases). V was trimmed by 4 bases and J by 5 bases, leaving 20 bases between them. In germline, CDR1 is LNHNV, CDR2 YYDKDF (reference sequence). This CDR3 comprises 17 residues. The CDR3 nucleotides are TGTGCCACCAGCATAAATATCGGTAGAGGGGGAACCGGGGAGCTGTTTTTT. Protein product: CATSINIGRGGTGELFF.

The table lists this clone with a count of one. The chain employs TRBV6-1 and TRBJ2-1; no reliable D call. CDR3 length equals 14 residues. Trimming shortened V by 0 bases and J by 8 bases, and 11 bases separated the two germline ends. The germline gives CDR1 MNHNS, CDR2 SASEGT. Here the CDR3 DNA reads TGTGCCAGCAGTGAAGCGCGCTCTAGATATGAGCAGTTCTTC. Protein sequence: CASSEARSRYEQFF.

This chain's CDR3 is CATSSGQFGNIQYF. The CDR3 region has the DNA TGTGCCACCAGCAGCGGACAATTTGGAAACATTCAGTACTTC. J is TRBJ2-4 and V is TRBV15, with a tentative D call TRBD1 (5 bases). Germline lookup yields CDR1 LNHNV and CDR2 YYDKDF (reference sequence). Trimming left V 3 bases short and J 6 bases short, with 12 bases between. The CDR3 is 14 amino acids.

The chain couples TRBV7-7 to TRBJ2-1, with TRBD1 as a possible D gene (5 bases). Germline assignment: CDR1 SSHAT and CDR2 FNYEAQ (reference sequence). This CDR3 comprises 13 residues. V was cut by 3 bases and J by 9 bases, with 12 bases left in between. CDR3 sequence (DNA): TGTGCCAGCAGCTTCGGTGGGGCAGGTGAGCAGTTCTTC. As protein: CASSFGGAGEQFF.

The chain is built from TRBV5-5 and TRBJ2-7, with D possibly being TRBD1 (5 bases). The CDR3 sequence is 11 residues long. V lost 6 bases and J lost 3, with 7 bases in between. The V gene's germline CDR1 is SGHKS and CDR2 YYEKEE (reference sequence). Here the CDR3 DNA reads TGTGCCAGCACAGGGATCTACGAGCAGTACTTC. Translated, it gives CASTGIYEQYF.

The J gene is TRBJ1-1, the V gene TRBV20-1; no clear D gene. Germline V gene sequence: CDR1 DFQATT, CDR2 SNEGSKA (reference sequence). This CDR3 region has 9 residues. The V end lost 6 bases, the J end lost 11 bases, and 10 bases lay between the germline ends. Here the CDR3 reads CSARPRAFF. The CDR3 region has the DNA TGCAGTGCCCGGCCGCGCGCTTTCTTT.

The chain joins TRBV27 to TRBJ2-5, with D unresolved. V lost 5 bases, J lost 1 base, and 11 bases lay in between. Germline CDR1 MNHEY, CDR2 SMNVEV (reference sequence). The length of the CDR3 is 14 residues. CDR3 nucleotides: TGTGCCAGCAGTACCTGGGCCCTCCAAGAGACCCAGTACTTC. Its protein is CASSTWALQETQYF.

This chain joins TRBV5-1 and TRBJ2-5, with 7 bases aligning to TRBD1. The length of the CDR3 is 12 residues. The V gene end was trimmed by 4 bases and the J gene end by 14 bases; junction bases not matched to a gene: 11. Looked up from germline, CDR1 is SGHRS and CDR2 is YFSETQ. DNA for the CDR3: TGCGCCAGCAGCCGGGACAGACTGACTTCATACTTC. It translates to CASSRDRLTSYF.

A note on this clone: Within the sample, other DNA sequences also encode this same CDR3. The chain employs TRBV18 and TRBJ2-5; weak D call: TRBD2 (5 bases). CDR1 and CDR2 from the germline V gene are KGHSH and LQKENI. The CDR3 loop spans 13 amino acids. Between the trimmed V and J ends, which lost 2 bases and 5 bases, there was a span of 9 bases. The CDR3 is CASSPGGGETQYF. CDR3 sequence (DNA): TGTGCCAGCTCACCAGGAGGTGGGGAGACCCAGTACTTC.

This clone was detected once. This specimen includes other DNA sequences encoding the same CDR3. This rearrangement joins TRBV7-2 to TRBJ2-7; 7 positions agree with TRBD2. V was pared by 1 base and J by 3 bases, with 3 bases of the junction left unmatched. This CDR3 spans 14 amino acids. CDR1 and CDR2 (germline): SGHTA, FQGNSA. CDR3 nucleotide sequence: TGTGCCAGCAGCTTAGATCCTAGCGGCTACGAGCAGTACTTC. This translates into CASSLDPSGYEQYF.

This rearrangement joins TRBV28 to TRBJ2-7; 9 bases align to TRBD1. The V and J ends lost 4 bases and 2 bases, in that order; junction bases with no gene match: 9. The CDR3 contains 16 residues. Per the germline V gene, CDR1 is MDHEN and CDR2 is SYDVKM. CDR3 sequence (DNA): TGTGCCAGCAGTTCAACGGGGACAGGGCTTGCCTACGAGCAGTACTTC. Translating gives CASSSTGTGLAYEQYF.

This chain joins TRBV28 and TRBJ1-2, with TRBD1 matching over 7 bases. The CDR3 consists of 17 residues. In germline, CDR1 is MDHEN, CDR2 SYDVKM. The J segment lost 1 base and the V segment lost 4 bases, leaving 12 bases of the junction unmatched. CDR3 residues: CASSSPTGISINYGYTF. CDR3 coding DNA: TGTGCCAGCAGTTCCCCGACAGGGATATCGATTAACTATGGCTACACCTTC.

This clone was recorded a few times. A single base separates this from a much larger clone, so it may be a read error. Different DNA sequences within this sample yield the same CDR3. The chain links TRBV2 to TRBJ2-5, with D hard to call. The germline V gene has CDR1 SNHLY and CDR2 FYNNEI. CDR3 length: 10 residues. For the CDR3, the DNA is TGTGCCAGCAGGGAAGAGACCCAGTACTTC. It yields the protein CASREETQYF.

The V call is TRBV7-9, the J call TRBJ2-3, with D maybe TRBD2 (5 bases). The CDR3 contains 19 residues. The germline gives CDR1 SEHNR, CDR2 FQNEAQ (reference sequence). V was shortened by 5 bases and J by 6 bases, with 30 bases between the two germline ends. CDR3 residues: CASSKGSRERRPNSDTQYF. As DNA, the CDR3 is TGTGCCAGCAGCAAAGGTTCGCGTGAGCGGCGACCGAACAGCGATACGCAGTATTTT.

This CDR3 is CASSVAEGGADTQYF. Written as DNA, the CDR3 is TGTGCCAGCAGCGTAGCGGAAGGAGGCGCAGATACGCAGTATTTT. The chain joins TRBV9 to TRBJ2-3; possible D gene TRBD2, 5 bases. Germline V lookup: CDR1 SGDLS, CDR2 YYNGEE. V dropped 0 bases and J dropped 4 bases, with 12 bases sitting between them. The CDR3 covers 15 residues.

The V call is TRBV6-6, the J call TRBJ2-1; D might be TRBD1 (6 bases). Trimming stripped 6 bases from V and 10 bases from J, with 19 bases between. This CDR3 region has 14 residues. Germline V gene data show CDR1 as MNHNY and CDR2 as SVGAGI (reference sequence). DNA of the CDR3: TGTGCCAGCAGCCCAACGGGACATTCTCGGGAGCAGTTCTTC. Translation gives CASSPTGHSREQFF.

The chain has TRBV28 and TRBJ2-3; D remains ambiguous. CDR1 is MDHEN, CDR2 SYDVKM, per germline. Trimming shortened V by 5 bases and J by 1 base, and 16 bases separated the two germline ends. The CDR3 totals 16 residues. The DNA for the CDR3 is TGTGCCAGCAGTAGAAACCGATCTCCCCGCACAGATACGCAGTATTTT. Its translation is CASSRNRSPRTDTQYF. The full variable domain, completed using reference TRBV28 and TRBJ2-3, is DVKVTQSSRYLVKRTGEKVFLECVQDMDHENMFWYRQDPGLGLRLIYFSYDVKMKEKGDIPEGYSVSREKKERFSLILESASTNQTSMYLCASSRNRSPRTDTQYFGPGTRLTVL.

The rearrangement joins TRBV5-8 to TRBJ2-1; 10 bases agree with TRBD1. Germline CDR1 reads SGHTS; CDR2 reads YDEGEE. J was trimmed by 3 bases and V by 7 bases; bases with no gene match: 13. The CDR3 has 17 residues. CDR3: CASGHTPGTGDYNEQFF. CDR3 sequence (DNA): TGTGCCAGCGGCCATACCCCAGGGACAGGGGACTACAATGAGCAGTTCTTC. Variable domain in full (rest from reference TRBV5-8 and TRBJ2-1): EAGVTQSPTHLIKTRGQQATLRCSPISGHTSVYWYQQALGLGLQFLLWYDEGEERNRGNFPPRFSGRQFPNYSSELNVNALELEDSALYLCASGHTPGTGDYNEQFFGPGTRLTVL.

Worth noting for this clone: Other DNA sequences in this sample translate to the same CDR3. The V call is TRBV29-1, the J call TRBJ2-1, with D hard to call. CDR3 length: 14 residues. Per germline, CDR1 SQVTM and CDR2 ANQGSEA. Trimming stripped 6 bases from V and 0 bases from J, with 12 bases between. CDR3 DNA sequence: TGCAGCGTCGTAGGCGGTTACTCCTACAATGAGCAGTTCTTC. Residues: CSVVGGYSYNEQFF.